This T cell receptor (beta chain) is from a study of blood T cells in healthy people across ages. Overall study findings and caveats: Researchers deemed the diversity estimates from one million T cells underestimates.

With V trimmed by 6 bases and J by 4 bases, 3 bases remained unmatched. The CDR3 loop spans 13 amino acids. Germline lookup yields CDR1 MNHEY and CDR2 SVGEGT. With a J-beta primer mix and a sample-barcoded 5' primer, a second PCR ran about 7 to 11 cycles. Every sample returned 2.5 million or more CDR3-containing paired-end reads. One entry per CDR3 protein, called by TCRdb with MiXCR from the 5' RACE reads. The sample yields hundreds of thousands of distinct CDR3 sequences, around 43% seen once. Details on this clonotype: The antigen is not known.

Sequencing was done on a sample of blood. The chain couples TRBV6-2 or TRBV6-3 to TRBJ2-3; TRBD1 agrees at 8 bases. The TCR was taken from a man in his sixties in good health. CDR3 loop: CASRTGEPDTQYF. CDR3 bases: TGTGCCAGCAGGACAGGGGAGCCAGATACGCAGTATTTT.